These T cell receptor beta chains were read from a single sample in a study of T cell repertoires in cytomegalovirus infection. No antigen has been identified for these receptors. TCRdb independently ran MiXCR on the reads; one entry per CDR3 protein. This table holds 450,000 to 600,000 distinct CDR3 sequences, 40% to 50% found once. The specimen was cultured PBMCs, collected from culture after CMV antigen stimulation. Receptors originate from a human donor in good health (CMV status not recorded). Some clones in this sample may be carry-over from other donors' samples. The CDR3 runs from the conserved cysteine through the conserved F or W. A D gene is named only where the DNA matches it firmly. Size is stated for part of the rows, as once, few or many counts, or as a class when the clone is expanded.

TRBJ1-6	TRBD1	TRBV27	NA	TGTGCCAGCAGTCCCGGGACAGGGGGTTATAATTCACCCCTCCACTTT	CASSPGTGGYNSPLHF
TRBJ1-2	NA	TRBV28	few	TGTGCCAGCAGTTTAGCGGGAGGTTACTATGGCTACACCTTC	CASSLAGGYYGYTF
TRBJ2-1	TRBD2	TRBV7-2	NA	TGTGCCAGCAGCCCTCTGGGACTAGCGGGAGGGCTGGATGAGCAGTTCTTC	CASSPLGLAGGLDEQFF
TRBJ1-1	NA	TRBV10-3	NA	TGTGCCATCAGGGGGGGAGAAATGAACACTGAAGCTTTCTTT	CAIRGGEMNTEAFF
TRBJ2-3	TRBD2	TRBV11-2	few	TGTGCCAGCAGCTTAGGTTCTAGCGGGAGGGATACGCAGTATTTT	CASSLGSSGRDTQYF
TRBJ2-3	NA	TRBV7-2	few	TGTGCCAGCAGCTCCTTTTCGGATGCAGATACGCAGTATTTT	CASSSFSDADTQYF
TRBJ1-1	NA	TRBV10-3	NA	TGTGCCATCAGTGAAATCGTGAGGTCGAACACTGAAGCTTTCTTT	CAISEIVRSNTEAFF
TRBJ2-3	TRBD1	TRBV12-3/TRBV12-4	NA	TGTGCCAGCAGTTTACATCTTGGGACAGCCACAGATACGCAGTATTTT	CASSLHLGTATDTQYF
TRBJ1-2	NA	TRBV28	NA	TGTGCCAGCAGTTTAACAGGAAATGGCTACACCTTC	CASSLTGNGYTF
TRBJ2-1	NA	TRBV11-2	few	TGTGCCAGCAGCTTAAGCCTACAATTAAACAATGAGCAGTTCTTC	CASSLSLQLNNEQFF
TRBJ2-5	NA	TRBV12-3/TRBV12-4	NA	TGTGCCAGCACCGGATTGGAGACCCAGTACTTC	CASTGLETQYF
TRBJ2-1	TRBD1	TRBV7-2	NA	TGTGCCAGCAGCTTAAGCCAGGGGGACAATGAGCAGTTCTTC	CASSLSQGDNEQFF
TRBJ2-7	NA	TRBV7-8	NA	TGTGCCAGCAGCCCGGTCCGAGGGGCCTACGAGCAGTACTTC	CASSPVRGAYEQYF
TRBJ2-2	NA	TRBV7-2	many	TGTGCCAGCAGCACCGACAGAAACACCGGGGAGCTGTTTTTT	CASSTDRNTGELFF
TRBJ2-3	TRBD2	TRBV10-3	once	TGTGCCATCAAGGACCCTGGAGCGGGAGAAGGGGATACGCAGTATTTT	CAIKDPGAGEGDTQYF
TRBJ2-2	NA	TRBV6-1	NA	TGTGCCATCGGAGTCCTTCGGGCCACCGGGGAGCTGTTTTTT	CAIGVLRATGELFF
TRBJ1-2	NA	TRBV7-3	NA	TGTGCCAGCGGCTTCCCGTATGGCTACACCTTC	CASGFPYGYTF
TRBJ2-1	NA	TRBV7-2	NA	TGTGCCAGCAGCTTAGTACGACAGGCGGGTGAGCAGTTCTTC	CASSLVRQAGEQFF
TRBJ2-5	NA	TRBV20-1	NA	TGCAGTGCCGCACCCCCCTCCCCAGAGACCCAGTACTTC	CSAAPPSPETQYF
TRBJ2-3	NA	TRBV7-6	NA	TGTGCCAGCAGCTCCACCGGGTCCACAGATACGCAGTATTTT	CASSSTGSTDTQYF
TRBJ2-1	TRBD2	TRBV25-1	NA	TGTGCCAGCACTTTAACTAGCGGGAGACCGGGGGGAAATGGGCAGTTCTTC	CASTLTSGRPGGNGQFF
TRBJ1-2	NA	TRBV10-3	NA	TGTGCCATCAGTGACCACGGGACCGCCACCACTAACTATGGCTACACCTTC	CAISDHGTATTNYGYTF
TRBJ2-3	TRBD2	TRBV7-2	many	TGTGCCAGCAGCTTGGGGGGGGGGGTAGATACGCAGTATTTT	CASSLGGGVDTQYF
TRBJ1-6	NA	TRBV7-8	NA	TGTGCCAGCAGCCACCGGGACCGAGGGGGTAATTCACCCCTCCACTTT	CASSHRDRGGNSPLHF
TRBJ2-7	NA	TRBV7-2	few	TGTGCCAGCAGCTTACGTCCATTTGGTTTCTACGAGCAGTACTTC	CASSLRPFGFYEQYF
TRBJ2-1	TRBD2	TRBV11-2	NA	TGTGTCCAGCCGAGCGGGGGGGCCGGGAATGAGCAGTTCTTC	CVQPSGGAGNEQFF
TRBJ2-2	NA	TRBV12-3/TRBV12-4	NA	TGTGCCAGCAGTTTAGGGCACAGGGACGGCACCGGGGAGCTGTTTTTT	CASSLGHRDGTGELFF